This note documents a single T cell receptor (beta chain) sequence. Antigen: not known. This sample is drawn from a study of Tregs in tolerant kidney transplant recipients. Measured with immunoSEQ multiplex PCR; TCRdb has only the in-frame clones, and not every one. The sample holds some 69,000 clones; roughly 84% are singletons and the top ten take 4.5% to 5.5%. Germline-derived CDR1 and CDR2 are MDHEN and SYDVKM. The CDR3 runs to 14 residues. The V and J ends lost 3 bases and 4 bases respectively, with 10 bases between them. Points from the study as a whole: Few patients were studied, so findings need validation in larger groups. Biological reproducibility was not directly addressed in this study.

Source material: CD4+ T cells from blood. This clonotype was sampled from a human donor in good health. V usage is TRBV28 and J usage is TRBJ1-3; D unclear. CDR3 amino acids: CASSLSGLGNTIYF. The CDR3 nucleotides read TGTGCCAGCAGTTTGTCGGGGTTAGGAAACACCATATATTTT.